This T cell receptor (beta chain) was identified during a study of shared clonotypes between healthy human individuals. General study findings and limits: Sharing across a few donors was seen in around 5.1% of naive CD4 clonotypes. Large depth notwithstanding, sorted-subset sequencing proved incomplete by rarefaction.

CD4+ cells were split into CD45RA+ naive and CD45RA-negative memory subsets. Measured with immunoSEQ multiplex PCR; TCRdb has only the in-frame clones, and not every one. The sample shows approximately 700,000 clones, around three quarters of them seen only once. A note on this clone: Its antigen is currently unknown.

Trimming removed 4 bases at V and 9 bases at J, with 16 bases between. The CDR3 is 13 residues long. Looked up from germline, CDR1 is SQVTM and CDR2 is ANQGSEA. Sequenced input: memory CD4+ T cells sorted from blood. Noted subset: CD45RA-negative fraction. The gene calls are TRBV29-1 and TRBJ1-5; D is uncertain. The receptor comes from a woman aged 25 to 39 in good health. CDR3 amino acids: CSVGEHGGRPQHF. The CDR3 bases are TGCAGCGTTGGGGAACACGGTGGTCGGCCCCAGCATTTT. Full variable domain (remainder filled in from reference TRBV29-1 and TRBJ1-5): SAVISQKPSRDICQRGTSLTIQCQVDSQVTMMFWYRQQPGQSLTLIATANQGSEATYESGFVIDKFPISRPNLTFSTLTVSNMSPEDSSIYLCSVGEHGGRPQHFGDGTRLSIL.